The clone carrying this TCR beta chain showed up just a few times. Antigen: not known. With the Oncomine TCR Beta short-read assay, DNA from cultured CD4+ T cells was sequenced. TCRdb re-called the PCR reads through MiXCR, storing one row per CDR3 protein. The table includes 20,000 to 25,000 distinct CDR3 sequences, around half detected once. Noted treatment: approximately nine-day PBMC culture with coronavirus spike peptide pools or control peptides (ViraFEST assay). ViraFEST sequenced TCRs after peptide-pool expansion of antigen-specific T cells. A few million PBMCs per well were cultured with 10 IU/ml IL-2 and 7.5 to 10 ug/ml peptide pools. The CDR3 has 19 residues. Trimming at V came to 1 base and at J to 0 bases, leaving 9 bases not matched to a gene. Looked up from germline, CDR1 is DFQATT and CDR2 is SNEGSKA (reference sequence). This entry is derived from a study of vaccination and CD4 T cells after COVID-19. On the study more broadly: Each control was exposed to a CEFX pool, an HIV-1 Nef pool, or no peptide at all. Regarding the study as a whole: Median counts of SARS-CoV-2-reactive clonotypes increased from approximately 21 to 40; this difference was not significant.

The chain carries TRBV20-1 and TRBJ2-1, with 13 nucleotides matching TRBD2. The TCR originated in a human donor who had recovered from COVID-19. Material for sequencing was CD4+ T cells from blood, cultured in vitro. Written as DNA, the CDR3 is TGCAGTGCTAGAGTATTCGGGACTAGCGGGATCGGCTCCTACAATGAGCAGTTCTTC. Translation gives CSARVFGTSGIGSYNEQFF.